This passage covers 10 T cell receptor beta chains from one sample sequenced in a study of blood T cell repertoires in COVID-19. Sequenced by immunoSEQ multiplex PCR; TCRdb stores in-frame clones only, minus some. The data show about 270,000 clones, around 85% seen once. The sample taken for sequencing was peripheral blood. The source is a woman in her 70s with acute or convalescent COVID-19.

The V call is TRBV5-6, the J call TRBJ2-7; 7 nucleotides match TRBD1. The V and J ends lost 3 bases and 1 base, in that order; junction bases with no gene match: 7. Germline V gene data show CDR1 as SGHDT and CDR2 as YYEEEE. The CDR3 extends over 15 amino acids. The CDR3 DNA follows: TGTGCCAGCAGCTCTCGGGACAGATATTCCTACGAGCAGTACTTC. Residues: CASSSRDRYSYEQYF.

The genes are TRBV14 and TRBJ1-2; TRBD1 aligns across 7 bases. The CDR3 is 15 amino acids. The trim removed 4 bases at V and 0 bases at J, leaving 5 bases unmatched. CDR1 is SGHDN, CDR2 FVKESK, per germline. Here the CDR3 reads CASSPGTAANYGYTF. CDR3 sequence (DNA): TGTGCCAGCAGCCCTGGGACAGCTGCTAACTATGGCTACACCTTC.

This chain joins TRBV4-1 and TRBJ2-7, with D perhaps matching TRBD1 (6 bases). Germline V gives CDR1 MGHRA, CDR2 YSYEKL. Trimming cost V 0 bases and J 2 bases, with 20 bases left between them. The CDR3 has 18 residues. The CDR3 DNA follows: TGCGCCAGCAGCCAAGATATTGCGGCCCCCGGGACACCCTACGAGCAGTACTTC. The encoded protein is CASSQDIAAPGTPYEQYF.

The chain recombines TRBV3-1 (or the pseudogene TRBV3-2) with TRBJ2-1, with 15 positions matching TRBD2. Germline loops: CDR1 LGHDT, CDR2 YNNKEL (reference sequence). V was pared by 0 bases and J by 4 bases, with 1 base of the junction left unmatched. This CDR3 has 17 residues. CDR3 residues: CASSQDGTSGGYNEQFF. The CDR3 region has the DNA TGTGCCAGCAGCCAAGACGGGACTAGCGGGGGGTACAATGAGCAGTTCTTC.

This clone was recorded once. The rearrangement links TRBV20-1 to TRBJ2-5; no firm D call. V was shortened by 3 bases and J by 5 bases, with 4 bases between the two germline ends. Germline V CDR1 and CDR2: DFQATT, SNEGSKA (reference sequence). The CDR3 covers 10 residues. CDR3 sequence (DNA): TGCAGTGCTAGCGGGGAGACCCAGTACTTC. Its translation is CSASGETQYF.

The CDR3: CASSLNLGDRVRGANVLTF. The CDR3 DNA sequence: TGTGCCAGCAGCTTGAATTTAGGGGACAGGGTGCGTGGGGCCAACGTCCTGACTTTC. This sequence joins TRBV5-6 and TRBJ2-6; TRBD1 matches at 9 bases. The CDR3 sequence is 19 residues long. Germline V gives CDR1 SGHDT, CDR2 YYEEEE. The trim removed 1 base at V and 3 bases at J, leaving 11 bases unmatched.

The chain joins TRBV2 to TRBJ1-2; 7 nucleotides agree with TRBD1. Unmatched junction bases numbered 3, after V lost 3 bases and J lost 2 bases. The germline V gene encodes CDR1 SNHLY and CDR2 FYNNEI. The length of the CDR3 is 14 residues. The CDR3 loop is CASSEAGGNYGYTF. In nucleotides, the CDR3 is TGTGCCAGCAGTGAGGCAGGGGGAAACTATGGCTACACCTTC.

The chain carries TRBV2 and TRBJ2-3; 8 bases align to TRBD1. Germline V gene lookup returns CDR1 SNHLY and CDR2 FYNNEI. The CDR3 covers 13 residues. Trimming removed 11 bases from V and 6 bases from J; junction bases left unmatched: 10. CDR3 sequence: CASAPGDRDTQYF. CDR3 in DNA: TGTGCCTCCGCCCCGGGGGACAGGGATACGCAGTATTTT.

The chain carries TRBV6-5 and TRBJ1-5; 8 bases are shared with TRBD1. The CDR3 is made up of 14 amino acids. V shed 4 bases, J shed 7 bases, and the junction held 6 bases outside the gene matches. Germline values: CDR1 MNHEY, CDR2 SVGAGI. CDR3 bases: TGTGCCAGCAGTTTGGACAGGGCCAGGCAGCCCCAGCATTTT. The encoded protein is CASSLDRARQPQHF.

The count of this clone is one. The rearrangement uses TRBV7-3 and TRBJ1-2; the D is unclear. The CDR3 loop spans 13 amino acids. Per germline, CDR1 SGHTA and CDR2 FQGTGA. V was pared by 2 bases and J by 3 bases, with 7 bases between. The CDR3 DNA reads as TGTGCCAGCAGCTTAGCGGGTGACTATGGCTACACCTTC. Its protein is CASSLAGDYGYTF.